This T cell receptor (beta chain) stems from a study of cytomegalovirus exposure and HLA in healthy donors. About the research overall: HLA-typed donors contributed about 85 million unique TCRs, which were held in an early data release. Study conclusions and caveats: TCR beta chain V- and J-gene trimming was linked, in a later analysis, to a missense variant in DCLRE1C. Within an earlier analysis, most TCR beta V segments proved productive either about 90% or about 30% of the time. Analysis performed later found roughly 17,000 TCR beta sequences associated with HLA alleles at 0.05 false discovery rate.

This clone was counted a few times. Its antigen is unidentified. The CDR3 is 16 residues long. CDR1 is SGDLS and CDR2 is YYNGEE in the germline V gene. V lost 0 bases and J lost 5; bases outside the gene matches: 8. The PCR contained 60 Vbeta and 13 Jbeta primers. TCRdb's copy holds only in-frame clones and misses some; the assay was immunoSEQ multiplex PCR. Among about 150,000 clones listed, over 60% were seen once. This chain connects TRBV9 to TRBJ2-7; 10 bases align to TRBD2. The sequenced sample consisted of PBMCs. This receptor was obtained from a woman in her thirties or forties in good health and CMV-seronegative. CDR3 sequence: CASSVATRAGGNEQYF. The CDR3 DNA reads as TGTGCCAGCAGCGTAGCTACAAGAGCGGGGGGGAACGAGCAGTACTTC.